This T cell receptor beta chain emerged from a study of cytomegalovirus exposure and HLA in healthy donors. As for the study in general: Researchers previously reported finding about 110 million unique TCR beta sequences from 150 million to 200 million T cells.

The PCR employed 60 Vbeta primers together with 13 Jbeta primers. Some clones are missing from TCRdb's copy, which holds only in-frame ones; the method was immunoSEQ multiplex PCR. The sample lists approximately 170,000 clones; around 79% were seen once. These donors counted as nominally healthy when sampled, but unrecorded immune exposures were likely. CDR3 length equals 14 residues. Germline CDR1 reads SEHNR; CDR2 reads FQNEAQ (reference sequence). V lost 2 bases to trimming and J lost 4 bases, with 8 bases between them. Study findings and constraints: Analyzed later, most CMV-associated TCR beta chains appeared HLA-restricted. The study designated fewer than 200 TCR beta chains cytomegalovirus-associated.

This clone was counted a single time. Antigen unknown. This TCR came from a woman between 40 and 50 years old in good health and CMV-seropositive. The genes are TRBV7-9 and TRBJ1-4, with unresolved D. Input material: PBMCs. The CDR3 DNA follows: TGTGCCAGCAGCTTAAAAGGGAGTAATGAAAAACTGTTTTTT. This sequence encodes CASSLKGSNEKLFF.